The clone carrying this TCR beta chain was observed once. Antigen unknown. This record comes from a study of cytomegalovirus exposure and HLA in healthy donors. Overall study findings and caveats: Among the sequence variants, a highly shared cluster was likely an artifact of sequencing. Cytomegalovirus association was listed for 150 or so TCR beta chains.

Germline CDR1 is SGHDN and CDR2 is FVKESK. V lost 1 base, J lost 15 bases, and 13 bases lay in between. The CDR3 spans 12 residues. The PCR ran on 60 Vbeta and 13 Jbeta primers. The protocol was immunoSEQ multiplex PCR, while the TCRdb copy is restricted to in-frame clones and leaves out a portion. The sample shows tens of thousands of clones, 70% to 90% of them seen only once. The origin of this receptor is a young woman in good health and CMV-seropositive. This sequence joins TRBV14 and TRBJ2-1; tentative D call: TRBD2 (5 bases). Sequencing was performed on PBMCs. CDR3 bases: TGTGCCAGCAGCCAAGGAGGGTACCGTCCGTTCTTC. It translates to CASSQGGYRPFF.